Listed below are T cell receptor beta chains from one sample, sequenced in a study of T cell clones after liver transplantation. Measured with immunoSEQ multiplex PCR; TCRdb has only the in-frame clones, and not every one. The data contain some 45,000 clones, 86% of them seen just once; the ten biggest clones take up 2% to 2.5%. This specimen consisted of CD4+ T cells from blood, obtained 24 months after liver transplant. These receptors were obtained from a human patient who received a liver transplant. Among the T cells, some may be from the graft donor. Both conserved end residues are part of each CDR3. Fields, in order: clone size, J gene, D gene, V gene, CDR3 DNA, CDR3 protein. The D gene is left open where the match is weak. Clone size is stated in some rows and not others, as once, few, many or a class when expanded.

size: -; J: TRBJ1-5; D: -; V: TRBV2; DNA: TGTGCCAGCAGTGAAACGAATCAGCCCCAGCATTTT; CDR3: CASSETNQPQHF
size: once; J: TRBJ2-1; D: TRBD1; V: TRBV7-9; DNA: TGTGCCAGCAGCTTAAGGGACAGGGGTCGGAATGAGCAGTTCTTC; CDR3: CASSLRDRGRNEQFF
size: -; J: TRBJ1-1; D: TRBD1; V: TRBV6-1; DNA: TGTGCCAGCAGTGTCTGGGACAGGGCCCTGAACACTGAAGCTTTCTTT; CDR3: CASSVWDRALNTEAFF
size: -; J: TRBJ1-1; D: TRBD1; V: TRBV25-1; DNA: TGTGCCAGCACCCCAGGGGGATCGACTGAAGCTTTCTTT; CDR3: CASTPGGSTEAFF
size: -; J: TRBJ2-7; D: -; V: TRBV27; DNA: TGTGCCAGCAGTCCTCAAAGGAGTATTGCGGGCGAGCAGTACTTC; CDR3: CASSPQRSIAGEQYF
size: -; J: TRBJ1-2; D: TRBD1; V: TRBV10-3; DNA: TGTGCCATCGCACGACAGGGTGTCAACACCTTC; CDR3: CAIARQGVNTF
size: -; J: TRBJ1-5; D: -; V: TRBV19; DNA: TGTGCCAGTAGTATTCAAGGGCAGCCCCAGCATTTT; CDR3: CASSIQGQPQHF
size: -; J: TRBJ1-5; D: TRBD1; V: TRBV6-6; DNA: TGTGCCAGCAGGGACTTACAGGGGGCCTATCAGCCCCAGCATTTT; CDR3: CASRDLQGAYQPQHF
size: -; J: TRBJ1-6; D: TRBD1; V: TRBV7-3; DNA: TGTGCCAGCAGCTGGGGCGCAGGGGGAGGATCACCCCTCCACTTT; CDR3: CASSWGAGGGSPLHF
size: -; J: TRBJ2-1; D: TRBD2; V: TRBV12-5; DNA: TGTGCTAGTGGTTCCACTAGCGGGAGCTCCTACAATGAGCAGTTCTTC; CDR3: CASGSTSGSSYNEQFF
size: -; J: TRBJ1-2; D: -; V: TRBV7-9; DNA: TGTGCCAGCAGCTTAGACAAAAACTATGGCTACACCTTC; CDR3: CASSLDKNYGYTF
size: few; J: TRBJ2-7; D: -; V: TRBV7-8; DNA: TGTGCCAGCAGCTTAGTAGGACCCTACGAGCAGTACTTC; CDR3: CASSLVGPYEQYF
size: -; J: TRBJ1-5; D: -; V: TRBV19; DNA: TGTGCCACCGCTATGGGAGGGGGGGCCAGCAATCAGCCCCAGCATTTT; CDR3: CATAMGGGASNQPQHF
size: -; J: TRBJ2-7; D: -; V: TRBV4-2; DNA: TGTGCCAGCAGCCAAGAGGTTGGGGTCCCAGGATCCTACGAGCAGTACTTC; CDR3: CASSQEVGVPGSYEQYF
size: -; J: TRBJ1-2; D: -; V: TRBV28; DNA: TGTGCCAGCAGTTTCGGGGGAGAGGGCTCCTTCAACTATGGCTACACCTTC; CDR3: CASSFGGEGSFNYGYTF
size: -; J: TRBJ2-1; D: -; V: TRBV5-6; DNA: TGTGCCAGCAGCTCCGACCAGGGAACCTACAATGGGCAGTTCTTC; CDR3: CASSSDQGTYNGQFF
size: -; J: TRBJ1-2; D: -; V: TRBV19; DNA: TGTGCCAGTAGTATCAATGTACCACCATATGGCTACACCTTC; CDR3: CASSINVPPYGYTF
size: -; J: TRBJ2-1; D: -; V: TRBV6-1; DNA: TGTGCCAGCAGTGAAGAGACAGGATCCTACAATGAGCAGTTCTTC; CDR3: CASSEETGSYNEQFF
size: few; J: TRBJ1-1; D: -; V: TRBV29-1; DNA: TGCAGCGTTGGACGGCAGCGAGACACTGAAGCTTTCTTT; CDR3: CSVGRQRDTEAFF
size: -; J: TRBJ2-2; D: -; V: TRBV6-1; DNA: TGTGCCAGCAGAGGAGTACTTGACACCGGGGAGCTGTTTTTT; CDR3: CASRGVLDTGELFF
size: -; J: TRBJ1-2; D: -; V: TRBV5-6; DNA: TGTGCCAGCAGCTTAACAGGTAACTACTTGGATGGCTACACCTTC; CDR3: CASSLTGNYLDGYTF
size: -; J: TRBJ1-3; D: -; V: TRBV15; DNA: TGTGCCACCAGCAGAGCAGGGGAGACTGGAAACACCATATATTTT; CDR3: CATSRAGETGNTIYF
size: -; J: TRBJ2-6; D: TRBD1; V: TRBV7-9; DNA: TGTGCCAGCAGCCCACAGGGGATCTCTGGGGCCAACGTCCTGACTTTC; CDR3: CASSPQGISGANVLTF
size: -; J: TRBJ1-1; D: -; V: TRBV9; DNA: TGTGCCAGCAGCGTAGATGCAGGGATCACTGAAGCTTTCTTT; CDR3: CASSVDAGITEAFF
size: -; J: TRBJ2-4; D: TRBD2; V: TRBV12-5; DNA: TGTGCTAGTGGTGCGGGGCTAGCGGGGGGCCTAGCCAAAAACATTCAGTACTTC; CDR3: CASGAGLAGGLAKNIQYF
size: -; J: TRBJ1-4; D: -; V: TRBV7-9; DNA: TGTGCCAGCAGCTCGAATGCAGGGGATGAAAAACTGTTTTTT; CDR3: CASSSNAGDEKLFF
size: -; J: TRBJ2-7; D: -; V: TRBV30; DNA: TGTGCCTGGACCAGTTCCTACGAGCAGTACTTC; CDR3: CAWTSSYEQYF
size: -; J: TRBJ2-1; D: -; V: TRBV21-1; DNA: TGTGCCAGCAGCAGACTAGCGGCCTCCTACAATGAGCAGTTCTTC; CDR3: CASSRLAASYNEQFF
size: -; J: TRBJ1-3; D: -; V: TRBV4-1; DNA: TGCGCCAGCAGCCAACTTCAGCTCCTCTCTGGAAACACCATATATTTT; CDR3: CASSQLQLLSGNTIYF
size: -; J: TRBJ1-2; D: -; V: TRBV9; DNA: TGTGCCAGCAGCGGACCAGGGCAGGGGAGTGAGAGTGGCTACACCTTC; CDR3: CASSGPGQGSESGYTF
size: -; J: TRBJ2-1; D: TRBD2; V: TRBV28; DNA: TGTGCCAGCAGTTTGGACTTACCGGGACTAGAGGATGAGCAGTTCTTC; CDR3: CASSLDLPGLEDEQFF
size: -; J: TRBJ2-7; D: -; V: TRBV4-2; DNA: TGTGCCAGCAGCCACCCTCGGGGCTCAGAAAGGTACGAGCAGTACTTC; CDR3: CASSHPRGSERYEQYF
size: few; J: TRBJ2-2; D: -; V: TRBV4-1; DNA: TGCGCCAGCAGCCCCCGTTCAGGTCCCGGGGAGCTGTTTTTT; CDR3: CASSPRSGPGELFF
size: -; J: TRBJ2-2; D: TRBD1; V: TRBV6-5; DNA: TGTGCCAGCCGCCGGGACAGGGCCGACACCGGGGAGCTGTTTTTT; CDR3: CASRRDRADTGELFF
size: -; J: TRBJ2-5; D: -; V: TRBV27; DNA: TGTGCCAGCAGCAAACCTCCACAAGAGACCCAGTACTTC; CDR3: CASSKPPQETQYF
size: medium-sized; J: TRBJ1-1; D: -; V: TRBV7-3; DNA: TGTGCCAGCAGCTCCGCGGGGACCACTGAAGCTTTCTTT; CDR3: CASSSAGTTEAFF
size: -; J: TRBJ2-1; D: -; V: TRBV30; DNA: TGTGCCTGGAGGGGGGGGCGTAAATTTACCCCCTACAATGAGCAGTTCTTC; CDR3: CAWRGGRKFTPYNEQFF
size: few; J: TRBJ1-1; D: -; V: TRBV9; DNA: TGTGCCAGCAGTGACACACCCTCGGGGGACACTGAAGCTTTCTTT; CDR3: CASSDTPSGDTEAFF
size: -; J: TRBJ1-2; D: -; V: TRBV2; DNA: TGTGCCAGCAGGAGGACAGCCTCTAACTATGGCTACACCTTC; CDR3: CASRRTASNYGYTF
size: -; J: TRBJ2-7; D: -; V: TRBV7-7; DNA: TGTGCCAGCAGCTTGAGCCAGAGGAACGAGCAGTACTTC; CDR3: CASSLSQRNEQYF
size: -; J: TRBJ1-3; D: -; V: TRBV7-2; DNA: TGTGCCAGCAGCTTAGTATCGAGGGGCTCTGGAAACACCATATATTTT; CDR3: CASSLVSRGSGNTIYF
size: -; J: TRBJ2-3; D: TRBD1; V: TRBV19; DNA: TGTGCCAGTAGTATCCCCGGGACAGGGGTAAAAGATACGCAGTATTTT; CDR3: CASSIPGTGVKDTQYF
size: -; J: TRBJ2-3; D: -; V: TRBV7-3; DNA: TGTGCCAGCAGCTCCGGAGGGGCTAGCACAGATACGCAGTATTTT; CDR3: CASSSGGASTDTQYF
size: -; J: TRBJ2-5; D: -; V: TRBV7-2; DNA: TGTGCCAGCAGCTTAAGCTGGGCCCAGTACTTC; CDR3: CASSLSWAQYF
size: -; J: TRBJ2-7; D: -; V: TRBV6-5; DNA: TGTGCCAGCAGTTACTCGGGCCTCCCTCGCGAGCAGTACTTC; CDR3: CASSYSGLPREQYF
size: -; J: TRBJ1-4; D: TRBD1; V: TRBV7-3; DNA: TGTGCCAGCAGCCCACAGGGGGGGACTAATGAAAAACTGTTTTTT; CDR3: CASSPQGGTNEKLFF
size: -; J: TRBJ1-6; D: -; V: TRBV14; DNA: TGTGCCAGCAGCCAAGTCATAACGGGGAATTCACCCCTCCACTTT; CDR3: CASSQVITGNSPLHF